This TCR beta chain stems from a study of beta chain features in type 1 diabetes. V was clipped by 3 bases and J by 0 bases; unmatched bases: 8. The CDR3 is made up of 18 amino acids. The germline CDR1 and CDR2 sequences are KGHSH and LQKENI. All of the isolated RNA was reverse transcribed, so expressed TCRB transcripts were sequenced. TCRdb's table, derived via immunoSEQ multiplex PCR, lists solely in-frame clones and lacks some. The sample yields a few hundred thousand clones, roughly 12% seen once. This clone was seen a single time. V is TRBV18 and J is TRBJ2-6, with 7 positions matching TRBD1. Sequencing used naive CD4+ T cells from blood. The receptor was derived from a man younger than 35 in good health. CDR3 amino acids: CASSPTGTVFSGANVLTF. CDR3 nucleotide sequence: TGTGCCAGCTCACCTACAGGGACAGTCTTCTCTGGGGCCAACGTCCTGACTTTC.